What follows are 26 T cell receptor beta chains derived from one specimen sequenced in a study of blood T cell repertoires in COVID-19 (dated by TCRdb to the early 2020s). Library creation used the immunoSEQ multiplex PCR assay. TCRdb mirrors the immuneACCESS table, restricted to in-frame sequences. Some clones are absent from its copies; in checked studies, under half trace to an unresolved V gene, and the reason for the others is unknown. The sample table contains hundreds of thousands of clones; only one count was recorded for 88% of them. Of the sample, around 0.78% is held by the ten largest clones. The sequenced sample was peripheral blood. These receptors were taken from a woman aged 30 to 39 with acute or convalescent COVID-19.

This clone was seen a handful of times. This chain joins TRBV7-2 and TRBJ2-3; TRBD1 agrees at 9 bases. Germline-derived CDR1 and CDR2 are SGHTA and FQGNSA. Unmatched junction bases numbered 9, after V lost 1 base and J lost 4 bases. The CDR3 is 17 residues long. The CDR3 reads CASSLGGDRVFADTQYF. DNA of the CDR3: TGTGCCAGCAGCTTAGGGGGGGACAGGGTCTTTGCAGATACGCAGTATTTT. The full variable domain, with the rest looked up from reference TRBV7-2 and TRBJ2-3, is GAGVSQSPSNKVTEKGKDVELRCDPISGHTALYWYRQSLGQGLEFLIYFQGNSAPDKSGLPSDRFSAERTGGSVSTLTIQRTQQEDSAVYLCASSLGGDRVFADTQYFGPGTRLTVL.

This sequence joins TRBV7-9 and TRBJ2-5; D is possibly TRBD2 (6 bases). The germline V gene has CDR1 SEHNR and CDR2 FQNEAQ (reference sequence). V lost 3 bases to trimming and J lost 1 base, with 18 bases between them. The CDR3 length is 17 residues. Written as DNA, the CDR3 is TGTGCCAGCAGCTTCGCTTTGGCGGGAAGGGGCCAAGAGACCCAGTACTTC. This translates into CASSFALAGRGQETQYF.

The chain is built from TRBV30 and TRBJ1-4; 9 nucleotides line up with TRBD1. The CDR3 contains 16 residues. V trimming: 2 bases; J trimming: 5 bases; junction bases outside the gene matches: 9. Germline V gives CDR1 GTSNPN, CDR2 SVGIG (reference sequence). The DNA for the CDR3 is TGTGCCTGGAGTCTTGGGACAGGGAGAACCAATGAAAAACTGTTTTTT. Its translation: CAWSLGTGRTNEKLFF.

The chain uses TRBV9 and TRBJ1-1; no firm D call. V was clipped by 1 base and J by 14 bases, with 15 bases between them. The CDR3 is made up of 12 amino acids. Germline V lookup: CDR1 SGDLS, CDR2 YYNGEE. CDR3 sequence reads: CASSVQGPEVFF. The CDR3 coding sequence is TGTGCCAGCAGCGTACAAGGGCCGGAGGTGTTCTTT. The full variable domain, completed using reference TRBV9 and TRBJ1-1, is DSGVTQTPKHLITATGQRVTLRCSPRSGDLSVYWYQQSLDQGLQFLIQYYNGEERAKGNILERFSAQQFPDLHSELNLSSLELGDSALYFCASSVQGPEVFFGQGTRLTVV.

V gene TRBV9 combines with J gene TRBJ2-1, with 11 bases aligning to TRBD2. Germline-derived CDR1 and CDR2 are SGDLS and YYNGEE. J was trimmed by 6 bases and V by 1 base; bases with no gene match: 3. The CDR3 runs 15 residues. CDR3: CASSVSGTSGNEQFF. The CDR3 DNA follows: TGTGCCAGCAGCGTATCCGGGACTAGCGGCAATGAGCAGTTCTTC.

V is TRBV5-1 and J is TRBJ2-1; D uncertain. V lost 1 base to trimming and J lost 2 bases, with 10 bases between them. The length of the CDR3 is 15 residues. From germline, CDR1 is SGHRS and CDR2 YFSETQ. DNA for the CDR3: TGCGCCAGCAGCTTGACTGATAATGCCTACAATGAGCAGTTCTTC. Its translation: CASSLTDNAYNEQFF.

The chain is built from TRBV7-9 and TRBJ2-1; D is unresolved. V lost 4 bases and J 4 bases, leaving 11 bases between the germline ends. Germline V gene sequence: CDR1 SEHNR, CDR2 FQNEAQ (reference sequence). This CDR3 spans 14 amino acids. In DNA, the CDR3 is TGTGCCAGCAGCTCCTCGAGTAGTTACAATGAGCAGTTCTTC. Its translation is CASSSSSSYNEQFF.

The rearrangement uses TRBV19 and TRBJ1-1; no clear D. This CDR3 region has 13 residues. The V gene lost 3 bases and the J gene lost 1 base, with 6 bases spanning the gap. Germline values: CDR1 LNHDA, CDR2 SQIVND (reference sequence). The CDR3 sequence: CASSISTNTEAFF. CDR3 coding DNA: TGTGCCAGTAGTATTTCTACGAACACTGAAGCTTTCTTT.

V and J are TRBV6-5 and TRBJ1-5; the match to TRBD1 covers 9 bases. Germline values: CDR1 MNHEY, CDR2 SVGAGI. This CDR3 contains 15 residues. Trimming at V came to 5 bases and at J to 6 bases, leaving 8 bases not matched to a gene. CDR3 sequence (DNA): TGTGCCAGCAGTCCTACAGGGGGCCTCGGTCAGCCCCAGCATTTT. It yields the protein CASSPTGGLGQPQHF.

This chain joins TRBV2 and TRBJ2-3; 11 bases are shared with TRBD2. This CDR3 spans 16 amino acids. The V segment lost 5 bases and the J segment 2 bases; nucleotides outside the gene matches: 6. CDR1 SNHLY and CDR2 FYNNEI come from the germline V gene. CDR3 bases: TGTGCCAGCAGTTCCGGGACTAGCGGACCCACAGATACGCAGTATTTT. This sequence encodes CASSSGTSGPTDTQYF.

The rearrangement links TRBV3-1 (or the pseudogene TRBV3-2) to TRBJ2-7, with D unresolved. Germline V CDR1 and CDR2: LGHDT, YNNKEL (reference sequence). Trimming stripped 5 bases from V and 5 bases from J, with 13 bases between. This CDR3 is 13 amino acids long. The DNA for the CDR3 is TGTGCCAGCAGCATCGACACCGAAGACGAGCAGTACTTC. Its protein is CASSIDTEDEQYF.

The rearrangement joins TRBV7-3 to TRBJ2-2; the match to TRBD2 covers 9 bases. Germline assignment: CDR1 SGHTA and CDR2 FQGTGA. The CDR3 has 16 amino acids. V lost 5 bases and J lost 3; bases outside the gene matches: 7. The CDR3 region has the DNA TGTGCCAGCAGCCTGACTAGCGGAGCCGACACCGGGGAGCTGTTTTTT. Protein product: CASSLTSGADTGELFF.

In this sample, this clone turned up once. This chain connects TRBV19 to TRBJ2-1, with 13 bases fitting TRBD2. Germline V gene sequence: CDR1 LNHDA, CDR2 SQIVND (reference sequence). This CDR3 contains 21 residues. V shed 3 bases and J 8 bases; nucleotides not matched to a gene: 22. DNA of the CDR3: TGTGCCAGTAGTATGGGACTAGCGGGATTCAGTACATCTAGCGATTTGTATGAGCAGTTCTTC. This translates into CASSMGLAGFSTSSDLYEQFF.

The chain employs TRBV5-6 and TRBJ1-5; D uncertain. Germline CDR1 and CDR2: SGHDT and YYEEEE. This CDR3 spans 14 amino acids. V dropped 4 bases and J dropped 1 base, with 9 bases sitting between them. The CDR3 spells CASSGRRSNQPQHF. The CDR3 DNA reads as TGTGCCAGCAGCGGGAGGAGGAGCAATCAGCCCCAGCATTTT.

The V call is TRBV4-3, the J call TRBJ2-3, with TRBD2 identical over 14 bases. CDR3 length: 19 amino acids. The germline V gene encodes CDR1 LGHNA and CDR2 YSLEER. Trimming at V came to 4 bases and at J to 3 bases, leaving 12 bases not matched to a gene. The CDR3 reads CASSPSTSGRASWTDTQYF. The CDR3 bases are TGCGCCAGCAGCCCCTCGACTAGCGGGAGGGCCTCTTGGACAGATACGCAGTATTTT.

This clone was detected a few times. This sequence joins TRBV11-3 and TRBJ1-3; D gene unclear. The germline V gene encodes CDR1 SGHNT and CDR2 YENEEA. CDR3 length: 13 amino acids. V gave up 3 bases and J gave up 8 bases, with 11 bases separating them. The CDR3 DNA reads as TGTGCCAGCAGCTTCTCACAACGGGACACCATATATTTT. It translates to CASSFSQRDTIYF.

This clone occurred a few times. This chain joins TRBV19 and TRBJ2-2; 7 bases match TRBD2. The germline gives CDR1 LNHDA, CDR2 SQIVND (reference sequence). The CDR3 runs 15 residues. V lost 5 bases, J lost 3 bases, and 6 bases stayed unmatched. The chain's CDR3 is CASSDGLVHTGELFF. The CDR3, as DNA: TGTGCCAGTAGTGATGGACTAGTCCACACCGGGGAGCTGTTTTTT.

The rearrangement links TRBV27 to TRBJ1-3; D not resolved. Germline V gene data show CDR1 as MNHEY and CDR2 as SMNVEV (reference sequence). This CDR3 region has 13 residues. With 3 bases removed from V and 2 bases from J, the gap between germline ends came to 5 bases. The CDR3, as DNA: TGTGCCAGCAGTTTCGGTCCTGGAAACACCATATATTTT. Its translation is CASSFGPGNTIYF.

Comments on this clone: This same CDR3 is encoded by further DNA sequences in the sample. This chain connects TRBV5-4 to TRBJ2-2; TRBD1 might be the D (5 bases). Trimming took 0 bases from V and 4 from J, leaving 10 bases between them. CDR3 size: 15 residues. The germline V gene encodes CDR1 SGHNT and CDR2 YYREEE (reference sequence). DNA for the CDR3: TGTGCCAGCAGCTTGGTTCAGGGTAGCACCGGGGAGCTGTTTTTT. Amino acid sequence: CASSLVQGSTGELFF.

The chain has TRBV9 and TRBJ1-3, with D unclear. Germline loops: CDR1 SGDLS, CDR2 YYNGEE. Trimming left V 0 bases short and J 4 bases short, with 5 bases between. The CDR3 loop spans 13 amino acids. The CDR3 DNA reads as TGTGCCAGCAGCGTAGTCCAGGGAAACACCATATATTTT. Amino acid sequence: CASSVVQGNTIYF.

The chain has TRBV14 and TRBJ2-7; 9 bases align to TRBD1. Germline-derived CDR1 and CDR2 are SGHDN and FVKESK. V lost 1 base to trimming and J lost 3 bases; unmatched junction nucleotides: 16. The length of the CDR3 is 19 residues. The CDR3: CASSQGQGQGVMGVYEQYF. CDR3 DNA sequence: TGTGCCAGCAGCCAAGGCCAGGGACAGGGTGTAATGGGAGTCTACGAGCAGTACTTC.

The chain uses TRBV5-4 and TRBJ2-2; 8 nucleotides line up with TRBD2. Germline CDR1 reads SGHNT; CDR2 reads YYREEE (reference sequence). This CDR3 comprises 15 residues. J lost 2 bases, V lost 6 bases, and 6 bases had no gene match. This chain's CDR3 is CASTESGGNTGELFF. The DNA for the CDR3 is TGTGCCAGCACCGAGAGCGGGGGAAACACCGGGGAGCTGTTTTTT. Using reference TRBV5-4 and TRBJ2-2 for the parts outside the CDR3, the full variable domain is ETGVTQSPTHLIKTRGQQVTLRCSSQSGHNTVSWYQQALGQGPQFIFQYYREEENGRGNFPPRFSGLQFPNYSSELNVNALELDDSALYLCASTESGGNTGELFFGEGSRLTVL.

The rearrangement uses TRBV5-4 and TRBJ1-1; no definite D call. Deletions cut 4 bases from V and 0 bases from J, with 13 bases between. Germline V CDR1 and CDR2: SGHNT, YYREEE (reference sequence). The CDR3 has 15 residues. The CDR3 reads CASSRPMGVNTEAFF. CDR3 in DNA: TGTGCCAGCAGCCGTCCTATGGGCGTGAACACTGAAGCTTTCTTT.

This rearrangement joins TRBV30 to TRBJ2-5; a possible D gene is TRBD2 (6 bases). The CDR3 loop spans 12 amino acids. The V gene lost 3 bases and the J gene lost 7 bases, with 12 bases spanning the gap. CDR1 is GTSNPN, CDR2 SVGIG, per germline (reference sequence). The CDR3 loop reads CAWSGSVGTQYF. The CDR3 DNA follows: TGTGCCTGGAGCGGGAGTGTTGGGACCCAGTACTTC.

This chain links TRBV19 with TRBJ1-5; 8 bases agree with TRBD1. Trimming at V came to 4 bases and at J to 1 base, leaving 3 bases not matched to a gene. Looked up from germline, CDR1 is LNHDA and CDR2 is SQIVND (reference sequence). This CDR3 region has 15 residues. The CDR3 coding sequence is TGTGCCAGTAGTACCAGGGGGCCAAGCAATCAGCCCCAGCATTTT. Residues: CASSTRGPSNQPQHF.

The J gene is TRBJ2-2, the V gene TRBV5-4, with 7 bases identical to TRBD2. V shed 7 bases, J shed 3 bases, and the junction held 15 bases outside the gene matches. Germline loops: CDR1 SGHNT, CDR2 YYREEE (reference sequence). The CDR3 runs 17 residues. DNA of the CDR3: TGTGCCAGCGGCAAAAATAAGACTAGCTTGTACACCGGGGAGCTGTTTTTT. Its translation is CASGKNKTSLYTGELFF.